The clone carrying this T cell receptor beta chain was counted once. What it binds is unknown. 60 Vbeta and 13 Jbeta primers were used in PCR. The data were produced by immunoSEQ multiplex PCR, yet TCRdb's version contains in-frame clones alone and is incomplete. The sample has around 180,000 clones; 70% to 85% are singletons. The sample is drawn from a study of cytomegalovirus exposure and HLA in healthy donors. The overall study: In an earlier analysis, 95 million to 130 million unique TCR beta sequences were found from some 170 million T cells. Study-wide results and caveats: Several of the most significant clusters appeared, in a later analysis, to be linked to common viral pathogens.

Trimming removed 9 bases at V and 4 bases at J, with 12 bases between. The CDR3 runs to 12 residues. Germline V gene data show CDR1 as LNHDA and CDR2 as SQIVND (reference sequence). This chain uses TRBV19 with TRBJ1-2; D might be TRBD1 (6 bases). Sequencing was done on a sample of PBMCs. The sequence came from a young man in good health and CMV-seronegative. CDR3 region: CASGQIGYGYTF. In DNA, the CDR3 is TGTGCCAGCGGACAGATCGGCTATGGCTACACCTTC.